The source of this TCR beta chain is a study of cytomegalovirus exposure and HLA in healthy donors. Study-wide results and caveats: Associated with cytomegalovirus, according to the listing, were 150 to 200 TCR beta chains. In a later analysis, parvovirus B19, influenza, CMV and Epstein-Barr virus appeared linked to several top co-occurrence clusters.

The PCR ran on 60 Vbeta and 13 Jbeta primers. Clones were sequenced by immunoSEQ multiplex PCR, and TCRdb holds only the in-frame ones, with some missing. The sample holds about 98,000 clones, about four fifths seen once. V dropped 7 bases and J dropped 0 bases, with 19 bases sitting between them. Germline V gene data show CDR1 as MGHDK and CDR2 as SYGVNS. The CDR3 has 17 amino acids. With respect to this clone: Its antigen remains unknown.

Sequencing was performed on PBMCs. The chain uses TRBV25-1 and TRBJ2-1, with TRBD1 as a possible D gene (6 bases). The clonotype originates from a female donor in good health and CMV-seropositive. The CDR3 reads CASKSPRQASSYNEQFF. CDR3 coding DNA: TGTGCCAGCAAAAGCCCCCGACAGGCGAGCTCCTACAATGAGCAGTTCTTC.